One sample yielded the 25 T cell receptor beta chains listed below, sequenced in a study of cytomegalovirus exposure and HLA in healthy donors. This PCR relied on a set of 60 Vbeta primers and 13 Jbeta primers. Using immunoSEQ multiplex PCR, the repertoire was profiled, and TCRdb retains in-frame clones only, with some absent. The data show roughly 170,000 clones, almost 85% seen once. Sample: PBMCs. The receptors were gathered from a man aged 30 to 39 in good health and CMV-seronegative.

The J gene is TRBJ2-7, the V gene TRBV5-1; TRBD1 matches at 9 bases. This CDR3 region has 16 residues. Germline CDR1 reads SGHRS; CDR2 reads YFSETQ. Unmatched junction bases numbered 10, after V lost 4 bases and J lost 2 bases. The CDR3 DNA follows: TGCGCCAGCAGCCCGGTGGGGACAGGGCGGACCTACGAGCAGTACTTC. Its protein is CASSPVGTGRTYEQYF. Filled out from reference TRBV5-1 and TRBJ2-7, the complete variable domain reads KAGVTQTPRYLIKTRGQQVTLSCSPISGHRSVSWYQQTPGQGLQFLFEYFSETQRNKGNFPGRFSGRQFSNSRSEMNVSTLELGDSALYLCASSPVGTGRTYEQYFGPGTRLTVT.

This rearrangement joins TRBV5-1 to TRBJ2-3; 7 positions match TRBD1. CDR1 is SGHRS, CDR2 YFSETQ, per germline. The J segment lost 3 bases and the V segment lost 4 bases, leaving 8 bases of the junction unmatched. The CDR3 is 15 amino acids. The CDR3 protein is CASSHYGTETDTQYF. Written as DNA, the CDR3 is TGCGCCAGCAGCCACTACGGGACAGAAACAGATACGCAGTATTTT.

This sequence joins TRBV4-1 and TRBJ2-3; 8 nucleotides match TRBD1. The CDR3 has 18 residues. Unmatched junction bases numbered 14, after V lost 4 bases and J lost 2 bases. CDR1 and CDR2 from the germline V gene are MGHRA and YSYEKL. This chain's CDR3 is CASSPIPGTGGNTDTQYF. The CDR3 DNA is TGCGCCAGCAGCCCTATCCCCGGGACAGGCGGAAACACAGATACGCAGTATTTT.

This clone was seen only a few times. The chain recombines TRBV18 with TRBJ1-4, with TRBD1 matching 9 bases. Germline CDR1 is KGHSH and CDR2 is LQKENI. The CDR3 consists of 14 residues. After removal of 5 bases from V and 11 bases from J, the junction contained 9 bases not matched to a gene. CDR3 coding DNA: TGTGCCAGCTCATCCGGGACAGGGATTCTTAAACTGTTTTTT. Residues: CASSSGTGILKLFF.

In its sample, this clone was seen once. The chain couples TRBV5-6 to TRBJ2-7; weak D call: TRBD2 (6 bases). Trimming removed 0 bases at V and 2 bases at J, with 9 bases between. The germline CDR1 and CDR2 sequences are SGHDT and YYEEEE. This CDR3 is 14 amino acids long. This CDR3 is CASSLGGRTYEQYF. CDR3 DNA: TGTGCCAGCAGCTTGGGGGGGAGGACCTACGAGCAGTACTTC.

The chain recombines TRBV5-4 with TRBJ2-1; 8 bases align to TRBD2. The germline CDR1 and CDR2 sequences are SGHNT and YYREEE (reference sequence). CDR3 length equals 15 residues. J was trimmed by 5 bases and V by 0 bases; bases with no gene match: 4. Written as DNA, the CDR3 is TGTGCCAGCAGCTTGGAGGTAGCGGGACACAATGAGCAGTTCTTC. The encoded protein is CASSLEVAGHNEQFF.

The genes are TRBV6-5 and TRBJ2-1; 7 bases line up with TRBD1. From germline, CDR1 is MNHEY and CDR2 SVGAGI. With V trimmed by 6 bases and J by 6 bases, 5 bases remained unmatched. This CDR3 spans 13 amino acids. The CDR3 DNA is TGTGCCAGCAGCCCACAGGGGTTCAATGAGCAGTTCTTC. Translating gives CASSPQGFNEQFF.

This clone came up once. The chain combines TRBV4-3 with TRBJ1-2, with TRBD1 matching 10 bases. The CDR3 runs 15 residues. Trimming took 3 bases from V and 8 from J; bases not matched to a gene: 9. Germline lookup yields CDR1 LGHNA and CDR2 YSLEER. Here the CDR3 reads CASSQEGQGRWGYTF. As DNA, the CDR3 is TGCGCCAGCAGCCAGGAGGGACAGGGGAGATGGGGCTACACCTTC.

This rearrangement joins TRBV6-6 to TRBJ2-1; the match to TRBD1 covers 7 bases. Germline V gene sequence: CDR1 MNHNY, CDR2 SVGAGI (reference sequence). The length of the CDR3 is 13 residues. V shed 6 bases, J shed 5 bases, and the junction held 4 bases outside the gene matches. The CDR3 region is CASSSGTDNEQFF. The CDR3 DNA is TGTGCCAGCAGCTCCGGGACAGACAATGAGCAGTTCTTC.

The gene calls are TRBV11-2 and TRBJ2-1; 8 positions agree with TRBD1. The germline gives CDR1 SGHAT, CDR2 FQNNGV. V was pared by 6 bases and J by 7 bases, with 5 bases of the junction left unmatched. The CDR3 spans 13 residues. The DNA of the CDR3 is TGTGCCAGCAGACAGGGGGGTAGGAATGAGCAGTTCTTC. Protein product: CASRQGGRNEQFF.

This chain connects TRBV9 to TRBJ1-2; D unresolved. This CDR3 comprises 13 residues. In germline, CDR1 is SGDLS, CDR2 YYNGEE. V gave up 0 bases and J gave up 7 bases, with 10 bases separating them. CDR3 loop: CASSVDLSGGYTF. CDR3 sequence (DNA): TGTGCCAGCAGCGTAGACCTCTCGGGTGGCTACACCTTC.

J is TRBJ1-2 and V is TRBV6-7, with a tentative D call TRBD1 (5 bases). Being an ORF, TRBV6-7 has a function that is uncertain. Between the trimmed V and J ends, which lost 0 bases and 4 bases, there was a span of 15 bases. The CDR3 is made up of 16 amino acids. The CDR3 region is CASSYSYSGTLYGYTF. The DNA of the CDR3 is TGTGCCAGCAGTTACTCGTACAGCGGGACGCTCTATGGCTACACCTTC.

Details on this clone: The junction departs from the called germline gene at one end, perhaps through a read error. V and J are TRBV7-7 and TRBJ2-3; TRBD2 is a possible D gene (7 bases). The CDR3 covers 15 residues. CDR1 is SSHAT, CDR2 FNYEAQ, per germline (reference sequence). The CDR3 DNA is TGTGCTAGCAGCCTGGGGGGGGCCACCACAGATACGCAGTATTTT. Its protein is CASSLGGATTDTQYF.

This clone showed up just a few times. J is TRBJ2-3 and V is TRBV5-6; 7 bases agree with TRBD1. The CDR3 has 15 residues. V was clipped by 0 bases and J by 3 bases; unmatched bases: 4. In germline, CDR1 is SGHDT, CDR2 YYEEEE. The CDR3 protein is CASSLVGGGTDTQYF. The CDR3 bases are TGTGCCAGCAGCTTGGTAGGGGGCGGGACAGATACGCAGTATTTT.

The chain links TRBV7-5 to TRBJ1-2; the table calls TRBD1, which could not be checked here. TRBV7-5 is termed a pseudogene. This CDR3 is 13 amino acids long. The CDR3 nucleotides read TGTGTCAGAAGCCTACCAGGGGGCTGGGGCTACACCTTC. Translating it yields CVRSLPGGWGYTF.

The CDR3: CASSELAYEQYF. Written as DNA, the CDR3 is TGTGCCAGCAGTGAACTAGCCTACGAGCAGTACTTC. The rearrangement uses TRBV6-1 and TRBJ2-7; D uncertain. This CDR3 is built from 12 residues. In germline, CDR1 is MNHNS, CDR2 SASEGT. Between the trimmed V and J ends, which lost 2 bases and 2 bases, there was a span of 4 bases.

The chain links TRBV28 to TRBJ1-2, with D possibly TRBD1 on 5 matching bases. The V end lost 5 bases, the J end lost 1 base, and 11 bases lay between the germline ends. The germline CDR1 and CDR2 sequences are MDHEN and SYDVKM. The CDR3 length is 14 residues. The CDR3 DNA sequence: TGTGCCAGCAGTCGCCCAGGGCTTAACTATGGCTACACCTTC. Its translation is CASSRPGLNYGYTF.

This clone has only one observation. The chain links TRBV19 to TRBJ2-1; a possible D gene is TRBD2 (6 bases). The CDR3 runs to 17 residues. Germline V CDR1 and CDR2: LNHDA, SQIVND (reference sequence). V was cut by 0 bases and J by 6 bases, with 18 bases left in between. CDR3 amino acids: CASSIDPPSVTTNEQFF. The CDR3 nucleotides are TGTGCCAGTAGTATAGATCCCCCTAGCGTGACTACCAATGAGCAGTTCTTC.

J is TRBJ2-7 and V is TRBV6-1; D uncertain. V was pared by 1 base and J by 4 bases, with 8 bases between. Germline CDR1 reads MNHNS; CDR2 reads SASEGT. There are 13 residues in the CDR3. CDR3 region: CASSEVAPYEQYF. The CDR3 nucleotides read TGTGCCAGCAGTGAAGTGGCCCCATACGAGCAGTACTTC.

The chain joins TRBV30 to TRBJ1-5, with D unresolved. This CDR3 comprises 10 residues. Germline CDR1 reads GTSNPN; CDR2 reads SVGIG (reference sequence). CDR3: CAVGNQPQHF. CDR3 sequence (DNA): TGTGCTGTCGGCAATCAGCCCCAGCATTTT.

CDR3 nucleotide sequence: TGTGCCAGCAGCTTAGTTAGCGGGATAAGCTCCTACGAGCAGTACTTC. Protein product: CASSLVSGISSYEQYF. The rearrangement links TRBV11-3 to TRBJ2-7, with TRBD2 matching 8 bases. Germline V gene data show CDR1 as SGHNT and CDR2 as YENEEA. CDR3 length: 16 residues. V shed 1 base and J 0 bases; nucleotides not matched to a gene: 5.

Here the CDR3 DNA reads TGCGCCAGCAGCCAAGAGTTTTCGGGGGGGCGCTACAATGAGCAGTTCTTC. It codes for CASSQEFSGGRYNEQFF. This chain joins TRBV4-1 and TRBJ2-1, with 8 bases lining up with TRBD2. The germline V gene has CDR1 MGHRA and CDR2 YSYEKL. This CDR3 comprises 17 residues. Trimming removed 0 bases from V and 3 bases from J; junction bases left unmatched: 7.

This clone was observed a few times. The chain has TRBV2 and TRBJ2-2, with 9 bases that match TRBD2. Losses at the gene ends were 6 bases for V and 4 bases for J; bases not matched to a gene: 6. Per germline, CDR1 SNHLY and CDR2 FYNNEI. The CDR3 is made up of 15 amino acids. In DNA form, the CDR3 reads TGTGCCAGCAGAACCCAGCGGGAGGTCACCGGGGAGCTGTTTTTT. It is translated as CASRTQREVTGELFF. Full variable domain (remainder filled in from reference TRBV2 and TRBJ2-2): EPEVTQTPSHQVTQMGQEVILRCVPISNHLYFYWYRQILGQKVEFLVSFYNNEISEKSEIFDDQFSVERPDGSNFTLKIRSTKLEDSAMYFCASRTQREVTGELFFGEGSRLTVL.

DNA for the CDR3: TGTGCCAGCAGCTTGCGCGCGGGAGGAGGCGGGGAATATTACGATGAGCAGTTCTTC. The encoded protein is CASSLRAGGGGEYYDEQFF. The J gene is TRBJ2-1, the V gene TRBV5-8, with 8 bases matching TRBD2. The germline V gene encodes CDR1 SGHTS and CDR2 YDEGEE. The junction had 20 bases not matched to a gene; V was cut back by 1 base and J by 8 bases. The CDR3 contains 19 residues.

This chain links TRBV5-1 with TRBJ2-5; 13 bases fit TRBD2. This CDR3 comprises 20 residues. V lost 4 bases and J lost 5; bases outside the gene matches: 20. CDR1 is SGHRS and CDR2 is YFSETQ in the germline V gene. This chain's CDR3 is CASSKNPPLAGGPRGETQYF. CDR3 nucleotides: TGCGCCAGCAGCAAAAACCCTCCACTAGCGGGAGGGCCTAGGGGTGAGACCCAGTACTTC. The full variable domain, with the rest looked up from reference TRBV5-1 and TRBJ2-5, is KAGVTQTPRYLIKTRGQQVTLSCSPISGHRSVSWYQQTPGQGLQFLFEYFSETQRNKGNFPGRFSGRQFSNSRSEMNVSTLELGDSALYLCASSKNPPLAGGPRGETQYFGPGTRLLVL.